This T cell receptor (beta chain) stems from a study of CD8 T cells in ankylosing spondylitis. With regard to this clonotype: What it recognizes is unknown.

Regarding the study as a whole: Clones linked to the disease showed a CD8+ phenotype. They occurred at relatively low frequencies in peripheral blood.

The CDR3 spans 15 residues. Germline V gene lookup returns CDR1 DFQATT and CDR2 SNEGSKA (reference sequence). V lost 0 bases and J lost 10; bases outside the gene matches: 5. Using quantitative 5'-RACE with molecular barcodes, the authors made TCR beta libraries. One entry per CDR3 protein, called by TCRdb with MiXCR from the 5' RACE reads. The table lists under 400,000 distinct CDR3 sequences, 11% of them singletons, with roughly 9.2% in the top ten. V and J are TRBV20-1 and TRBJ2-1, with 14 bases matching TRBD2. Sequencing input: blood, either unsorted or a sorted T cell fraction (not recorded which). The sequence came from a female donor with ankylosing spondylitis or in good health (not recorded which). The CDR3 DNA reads TGCAGTGCTAGAGACCGGACTAGCGGGAGGAGGGAGCAGTTCTTC. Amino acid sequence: CSARDRTSGRREQFF.